The entry below describes one TCR beta chain. Its target is not known. This entry is derived from a study of CD8 T cells in ankylosing spondylitis. The study, taken as a whole, reports: A TCR beta motif of fewer than ten highly homologous variants appeared characteristic of ankylosing spondylitis blood.

Scientists made TCR beta libraries using quantitative 5'-RACE with molecular barcodes. TCRdb itself ran the 5' RACE reads through MiXCR, one entry per CDR3 protein. The top ten hold roughly 15% of the sample, which has about 330,000 distinct CDR3 sequences, 7% to 9% seen once. Germline CDR1 MNHEY, CDR2 SVGAGI. The CDR3 is 13 amino acids. Trimming removed 0 bases from V and 8 bases from J, with 8 bases in between. This sequence was found in a male donor with ankylosing spondylitis. The chain employs TRBV6-5 and TRBJ2-4; no reliable D call. Sequencing was done on a sample of blood, either unsorted or a sorted T cell fraction (not recorded which). The CDR3 DNA reads TGTGCCAGCAGTTACTCGGTTTTGGACATTCAGTACTTC. It translates to CASSYSVLDIQYF.